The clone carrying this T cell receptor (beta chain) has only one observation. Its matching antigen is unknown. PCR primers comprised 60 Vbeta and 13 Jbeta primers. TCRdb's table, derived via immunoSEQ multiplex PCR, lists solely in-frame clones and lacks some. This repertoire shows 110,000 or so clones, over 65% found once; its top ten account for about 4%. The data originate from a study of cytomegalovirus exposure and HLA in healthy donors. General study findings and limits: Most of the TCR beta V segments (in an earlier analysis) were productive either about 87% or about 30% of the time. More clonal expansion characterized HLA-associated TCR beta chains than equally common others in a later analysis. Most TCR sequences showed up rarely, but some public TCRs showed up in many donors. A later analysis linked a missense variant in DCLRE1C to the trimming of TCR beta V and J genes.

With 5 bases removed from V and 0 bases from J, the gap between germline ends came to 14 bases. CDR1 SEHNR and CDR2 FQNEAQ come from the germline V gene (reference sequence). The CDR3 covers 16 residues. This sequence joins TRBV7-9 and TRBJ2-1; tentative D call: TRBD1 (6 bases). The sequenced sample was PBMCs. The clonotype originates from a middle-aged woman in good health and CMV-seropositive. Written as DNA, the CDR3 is TGTGCCAGCAGCATCTACAGGGCTAGCTCCTACAATGAGCAGTTCTTC. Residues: CASSIYRASSYNEQFF.